The clone carrying this T cell receptor (beta chain) was detected a few times. TCRdb analysed the 5' RACE reads with MiXCR anew, one entry per CDR3 protein. The sample lists 150,000 to 200,000 distinct CDR3 sequences, 8% to 13% occurring once. These data originate in a study of T cells after yellow fever vaccination. The length of the CDR3 is 16 residues. V lost 4 bases and J lost 1, with 16 bases in between. CDR1 SNHLY and CDR2 FYNNEI come from the germline V gene. This receptor was obtained from a young man who received the YFV17D yellow fever vaccine. This chain connects TRBV2 to TRBJ1-1; D might be TRBD1 (6 bases). The input for sequencing was CD8+ T cells sorted from PBMCs, taken 15 days after the yellow fever booster vaccination. CDR3 in DNA: TGTGCCAGCAGTGGAAGATCGAGGGGGGCGAACACTGAAGCTTTCTTT. Its translation is CASSGRSRGANTEAFF. The complete variable domain, with remaining parts taken from reference TRBV2 and TRBJ1-1, reads EPEVTQTPSHQVTQMGQEVILRCVPISNHLYFYWYRQILGQKVEFLVSFYNNEISEKSEIFDDQFSVERPDGSNFTLKIRSTKLEDSAMYFCASSGRSRGANTEAFFGQGTRLTVV.